This is a list of T cell receptor beta chains from one sample in a study of blood T cell repertoires in COVID-19. Here immunoSEQ multiplex PCR was the method, and the copy in TCRdb shows in-frame clones only, minus some. The sample lists more than 200,000 clones; 75% to 90% were seen once. Sequencing input: PBMCs or T cells enriched from blood (not recorded which). Receptors were obtained from a woman in her 30s who had been exposed to COVID-19. Both conserved end residues are part of each CDR3. A D gene is named only where the DNA matches it firmly. Some rows mark clone size as missing; the rest say once, few, many or name a class of expanded clone.

D gene	clone size	V gene	J gene	CDR3 DNA	CDR3 protein
TRBD1	-	TRBV6-4	TRBJ1-6	TGTGCCAGCAGTGACTCGACAGGGGGTAATTCACCCCTCCACTTT	CASSDSTGGNSPLHF
-	-	TRBV7-8	TRBJ1-6	TGTGCCAGCAGCTTAGGGGGGGACGTGAATTCACCCCTCCACTTT	CASSLGGDVNSPLHF
-	-	TRBV21-1	TRBJ2-1	TGTGCCAGCAGCAAACAGGGACTAGCGGGAGCCAATGAGCAGTTCTTC	CASSKQGLAGANEQFF
TRBD2	-	TRBV10-3	TRBJ2-3	TGTGCCATCAGACCGGGACTAGCGGGAGAGAGCACAGATACGCAGTATTTT	CAIRPGLAGESTDTQYF
TRBD2	-	TRBV19	TRBJ2-1	TGTGCCAGTAGTATAGGGCTAGCGGCTTACAATGAGCAGTTCTTC	CASSIGLAAYNEQFF
-	-	TRBV6-1	TRBJ1-3	TGTGCCAGCAGTGAAGGAGGGTCATTCTCTGGAAACACCATATATTTT	CASSEGGSFSGNTIYF
TRBD1	-	TRBV27	TRBJ2-7	TGTGCCAGCAGTCCGACAGGGGAGGCCTACGAGCAGTACTTC	CASSPTGEAYEQYF
-	-	TRBV12-5	TRBJ1-5	TGTGCTAGTGGTCTACCGAATCAGCCCCAGCATTTT	CASGLPNQPQHF
-	once	TRBV15	TRBJ2-6	TGTGCCACCAGCAGAGTAGGAGGCAGAGATTTATCTGGGGCCAACGTCCTGACTTTC	CATSRVGGRDLSGANVLTF
-	once	TRBV27	TRBJ1-1	TGTGCCAGCGGGTTATCAGGGGACACTGAAGCTTTCTTT	CASGLSGDTEAFF
-	-	TRBV27	TRBJ2-5	TGTGCCACCTCTTCCGCCGGGACGCTAAGGGGGGAGACCCAGTACTTC	CATSSAGTLRGETQYF
-	-	TRBV13	TRBJ1-2	TGTGCCAGCAGCCAAAACACCAACTATGGCTACACCTTC	CASSQNTNYGYTF
-	-	TRBV10-3	TRBJ2-1	TGTGCCATCAGCGGTTCAGGGGAGAATGAGCAGTTCTTC	CAISGSGENEQFF
-	once	TRBV6-5	TRBJ1-2	TGTGCCAGCAGTTACTCGACAGGAGCTAACTATGGCTACACCTTC	CASSYSTGANYGYTF
TRBD1	few	TRBV6-5	TRBJ2-7	TGTGCCAGCAGTTACCTGGGACAGGGCTACGAGCAGTACTTC	CASSYLGQGYEQYF
TRBD1	-	TRBV28	TRBJ1-1	TGTGCCAGCAGAGACAGGGTTTTGAACACTGAAGCTTTCTTT	CASRDRVLNTEAFF
-	-	TRBV27	TRBJ1-3	TGTGCCAGCAGCCCTTTGGGTTTGAGGGGAAACACCATATATTTT	CASSPLGLRGNTIYF
-	-	TRBV28	TRBJ1-2	TGTGCCACTCGATTGGGCCCGTCGGACTATGGCTACACCTTC	CATRLGPSDYGYTF
TRBD2	-	TRBV4-1	TRBJ2-2	TGCGCCAGCAGCCAACCGGGACTAGCGGGAGCGTTGAACACCGGGGAGCTGTTTTTT	CASSQPGLAGALNTGELFF
-	-	TRBV20-1	TRBJ1-3	TGCAGTGCCCAGGTTGGCGACACCATATATTTT	CSAQVGDTIYF
-	-	TRBV7-9	TRBJ1-5	TGTGCCAGCAGCTTGGGATCCGGGACACCAAGCAATCAGCCCCAGCATTTT	CASSLGSGTPSNQPQHF
TRBD1	-	TRBV19	TRBJ2-7	TGTGCCAGTAGGGCCGGGACATCAGGGACAGGGGGCTCCTACGAGCAGTACTTC	CASRAGTSGTGGSYEQYF
-	-	TRBV27	TRBJ1-2	TGTGCCAGCAGTGCCACAGGGTTTTCCGGCTATGGCTACACCTTC	CASSATGFSGYGYTF
TRBD2	-	TRBV28	TRBJ2-3	TGTGCCAGCAGTGCCACAGCGGGAGTAAGCACAGATACGCAGTATTTT	CASSATAGVSTDTQYF
TRBD2	-	TRBV6-5	TRBJ2-1	TGTGCCAGCAGACTAGCGGGAGGGTACAATGAGCAGTTCTTC	CASRLAGGYNEQFF
TRBD2	-	TRBV7-9	TRBJ2-7	TGTGCCAGCAGGCCGGGGGGGACGGGCACCTACGAGCAGTACTTC	CASRPGGTGTYEQYF
TRBD2	-	TRBV20-1	TRBJ2-1	TGCAGTGCTAGTCCTAGCGGGATCCGCAATGAGCAGTTCTTC	CSASPSGIRNEQFF
TRBD1	-	TRBV27	TRBJ2-1	TGTGCCAGCAGCTCATATCGGGACAGAAGTTACAATGAGCAGTTCTTC	CASSSYRDRSYNEQFF
-	-	TRBV19	TRBJ1-5	TGTGCCAGTAGTATCAACTCAATTCCCAATCAGCCCCAGCATTTT	CASSINSIPNQPQHF
TRBD1	-	TRBV12-3/TRBV12-4	TRBJ2-1	TGTGCCAGCAGTCGGGACAGTCTAAATGAGCAGTTCTTC	CASSRDSLNEQFF
TRBD1	-	TRBV2	TRBJ1-5	TGTGCCAGCAGTCCTACTACAGGGGGCGATCAGCCCCAGCATTTT	CASSPTTGGDQPQHF
-	-	TRBV18	TRBJ1-1	TGTGCCAGCTCACCAGGGTCGGGGAATACTGAAGCTTTCTTT	CASSPGSGNTEAFF
TRBD2	-	TRBV19	TRBJ2-7	TGTGCCAGTAGTAAACTAGCGGGGGAGTACGAGCAGTACTTC	CASSKLAGEYEQYF
TRBD2	-	TRBV7-3	TRBJ2-1	TGTGCCAGCAGCTCGGGACTAGCGGGAGGGGGTGAGCAGTTCTTC	CASSSGLAGGGEQFF
TRBD2	once	TRBV9	TRBJ2-1	TGTGCCAGCAGCGTAGACCTAGCGGGAGGCGTATATGAGCAGTTCTTC	CASSVDLAGGVYEQFF
-	-	TRBV28	TRBJ1-2	TGTGCCAGCAGGCGCGTTGGGAGTAACCATGGCTACACCTTC	CASRRVGSNHGYTF